These 15 T cell receptor beta chains were sequenced from one sample in a study of shared clonotypes between healthy human individuals. Here immunoSEQ multiplex PCR was the method, and the copy in TCRdb shows in-frame clones only, minus some. The sample holds under 1,100,000 clones, about 80% seen once. What was sequenced was memory CD4+ T cells from PBMCs. Subset reported: CD45RA-negative fraction. The receptors come from a man younger than 35 in good health. Some clones in this sample may be carry-over from other donors' samples.

The V call is TRBV7-2, the J call TRBJ1-4, with D perhaps TRBD1 (6 bases). Looked up from germline, CDR1 is SGHTA and CDR2 is FQGNSA. Trimming stripped 1 base from V and 8 bases from J, with 11 bases between. This CDR3 has 14 residues. CDR3 nucleotides: TGTGCCAGCAGCTTAGACAGGGTACAAGAAAAACTGTTTTTT. This encodes CASSLDRVQEKLFF.

The chain links TRBV5-1 to TRBJ2-2, with 11 bases aligning to TRBD2. The CDR3 runs 18 residues. Germline V gives CDR1 SGHRS, CDR2 YFSETQ. V shed 1 base and J 0 bases; nucleotides not matched to a gene: 5. The CDR3 nucleotides read TGCGCCAGCAGCTTGAAGGGACTAGCGGCCGCGAACACCGGGGAGCTGTTTTTT. Its protein is CASSLKGLAAANTGELFF.

A note on this clone: This same CDR3 is encoded by further DNA sequences in the sample. V usage is TRBV29-1 and J usage is TRBJ2-7; the match to TRBD1 covers 10 bases. The CDR3 sequence is 13 residues long. Germline CDR1 is SQVTM and CDR2 is ANQGSEA. V was clipped by 6 bases and J by 4 bases; unmatched bases: 6. The CDR3 is CSVLSGQGYEQYF. CDR3 nucleotides: TGCAGCGTACTTTCGGGACAGGGGTACGAGCAGTACTTC.

The V gene is TRBV29-1, the J gene TRBJ2-7; D is uncertain. The V gene's germline CDR1 is SQVTM and CDR2 ANQGSEA. Trimming pared 5 bases from V and 12 bases from J, leaving 17 bases between. This CDR3 comprises 11 residues. The CDR3 DNA follows: TGCAGCGTTCCCGGGCCCGTCGCGGCGTACTTC. Translated: CSVPGPVAAYF.

This clone appeared a few times. This same CDR3 is encoded by further DNA sequences in the sample. V usage is TRBV7-3 and J usage is TRBJ1-1; D is uncertain. The CDR3 runs 14 residues. In germline, CDR1 is SGHTA, CDR2 FQGTGA. The germline V and J ends were trimmed by 1 base and 1 base, with 7 bases remaining between them. The CDR3 sequence: CASSLRGENTEAFF. The CDR3 DNA reads TGTGCCAGCAGCTTAAGGGGAGAGAACACTGAAGCTTTCTTT.

The rearrangement joins TRBV29-1 to TRBJ2-7; D gene ambiguous. Deletions cut 6 bases from V and 0 bases from J, with 9 bases between. Germline assignment: CDR1 SQVTM and CDR2 ANQGSEA. The CDR3 consists of 12 residues. The CDR3 nucleotides read TGCAGCGTCCAGGATGGCTCCTACGAGCAGTACTTC. Its translation: CSVQDGSYEQYF.

As regards this clone: Just one base apart from a much larger clone, this may be a read error. V usage is TRBV6-6 and J usage is TRBJ2-2; 13 bases are shared with TRBD2. The CDR3 is made up of 15 amino acids. Germline trimming cut 6 bases from V and 6 bases from J; bases unmatched to any gene: 4. Germline V lookup: CDR1 MNHNY, CDR2 SVGAGI (reference sequence). The DNA of the CDR3 is TGTGCCAGCAGCGCCGGACTAGCGGGAGCCGGGGAGCTGTTTTTT. This encodes CASSAGLAGAGELFF.

The genes are TRBV4-1 and TRBJ2-3, with TRBD2 identical over 10 bases. This CDR3 has 19 residues. The V and J ends lost 1 base and 0 bases, in that order; junction bases with no gene match: 10. Germline CDR1 and CDR2: MGHRA and YSYEKL. This CDR3 reads CASSQGGARLAGSTDTQYF. Written as DNA, the CDR3 is TGCGCCAGCAGCCAAGGTGGTGCGCGACTAGCGGGTAGCACAGATACGCAGTATTTT.

This clone occurred once. The chain uses TRBV7-9 and TRBJ2-7; 7 bases are a match to TRBD2. The V gene end was trimmed by 2 bases and the J gene end by 4 bases; junction bases not matched to a gene: 5. Germline values: CDR1 SEHNR, CDR2 FQNEAQ (reference sequence). CDR3 length: 14 residues. The CDR3: CASSLFGGSYEQYF. The CDR3 nucleotides are TGTGCCAGCAGCTTATTCGGCGGGAGTTACGAGCAGTACTTC.

J is TRBJ1-2 and V is TRBV5-1; 8 bases map to TRBD1. This CDR3 has 17 residues. Losses at the gene ends were 0 bases for V and 7 bases for J; bases not matched to a gene: 14. The germline V gene has CDR1 SGHRS and CDR2 YFSETQ. CDR3 in DNA: TGCGCCAGCAGCTTGGCCCCGATCGGCCAGGGGGCAGGTGGCTACACCTTC. This codes for CASSLAPIGQGAGGYTF.

The gene calls are TRBV7-9 and TRBJ2-5; 7 bases align to TRBD1. This CDR3 has 15 residues. The V and J ends lost 5 bases and 3 bases, in that order; junction bases with no gene match: 9. Germline CDR1 SEHNR, CDR2 FQNEAQ (reference sequence). The CDR3 region has the DNA TGTGCCAGCAGCAGTACCGGGACAGAAAAAGAGACCCAGTACTTC. Amino acids: CASSSTGTEKETQYF.

This clone was detected only once. The chain recombines TRBV9 with TRBJ1-3, with unresolved D. CDR3 size: 15 residues. CDR1 SGDLS and CDR2 YYNGEE come from the germline V gene. V lost 4 bases to trimming and J lost 4 bases, with 15 bases between them. Here the CDR3 reads CASSPDRPRGNTIYF. CDR3 nucleotides: TGTGCCAGCAGCCCAGACCGCCCCCGCGGAAACACCATATATTTT.

The rearrangement uses TRBV28 and TRBJ2-7; 8 nucleotides align to TRBD1. Germline assignment: CDR1 MDHEN and CDR2 SYDVKM. CDR3 length equals 16 residues. V shed 4 bases, J shed 4 bases, and the junction held 12 bases outside the gene matches. In DNA form, the CDR3 reads TGTGCCAGCAGTTCATCCCCCGGACAGGGCGATTACGAGCAGTACTTC. This codes for CASSSSPGQGDYEQYF.

The rearrangement joins TRBV6-5 to TRBJ2-7; D may be TRBD2 (5 bases). Trimming cost V 6 bases and J 3 bases, with 18 bases left between them. Germline assignment: CDR1 MNHEY and CDR2 SVGAGI. The CDR3 runs to 15 residues. CDR3 residues: CASRADFGGSYEQYF. The CDR3 region has the DNA TGTGCCAGCAGGGCGGACTTCGGTGGGAGCTACGAGCAGTACTTC.

The chain couples TRBV28 to TRBJ1-5; D gene unclear. Germline CDR1 and CDR2: MDHEN and SYDVKM. Trimming removed 2 bases from V and 2 bases from J, with 4 bases in between. The CDR3 is made up of 13 amino acids. The CDR3 loop reads CASSLAGNQPQHF. As DNA, the CDR3 is TGTGCCAGCAGTTTAGCGGGCAATCAGCCCCAGCATTTT.